This TCR beta chain was documented in a study of T cell clonotyping in hematopoietic cell transplantation. Study overall: Pretransplant recipient samples were taken after cytoreduction.

General study points: Higher Inverse Simpson Index values in graft donor and pretransplant recipient predicted broader posttransplant TCR diversity. No sorting was done, leaving CD4 and CD8 contributions mixed.

This CDR3 contains 16 residues. Unmatched junction bases numbered 11, after V lost 4 bases and J lost 6 bases. The germline CDR1 and CDR2 sequences are SGHRS and YFSETQ. About this clone: Its antigen is not known.

TCRdb's copy holds only in-frame clones and misses some; the assay was immunoSEQ multiplex PCR. The profile shows roughly 49,000 clones, 86% of them singletons. The time point was: recipient sample about 28 days before transplant, after cytoreduction. Source: peripheral blood mononuclear cells, taken before stem cell transplant. The rearrangement joins TRBV5-1 to TRBJ2-3; 10 nucleotides agree with TRBD2. This receptor was taken from a man in his 60s with biphenotypic leukemia. Some clones in this sample may be carry-over from other donors' samples. CDR3 nucleotides: TGCGCCAGCAGCCCCGATACTAGCGGGATAAGGGATACGCAGTATTTT. Its protein is CASSPDTSGIRDTQYF. Full variable domain (missing parts from reference TRBV5-1 and TRBJ2-3): KAGVTQTPRYLIKTRGQQVTLSCSPISGHRSVSWYQQTPGQGLQFLFEYFSETQRNKGNFPGRFSGRQFSNSRSEMNVSTLELGDSALYLCASSPDTSGIRDTQYFGPGTRLTVL.